This T cell receptor (beta chain) was identified in a study of CD8 T cells in Susac syndrome. In blood CD8+ and CD4+ T cells, TCR beta underwent sequencing. With random hexamers, reverse transcription was performed on about 0.45 to 1 ug of RNA. TCRdb re-analysed the immunoSEQ multiplex PCR reads in MiXCR, keeping a single row per CDR3 protein. This table holds roughly 89,000 distinct CDR3 sequences, around 96% found once. Germline CDR1 SSHAT, CDR2 FNYEAQ (reference sequence). CDR3 length equals 15 residues. This clonotype was seen only once. One end of the junction does not line up with germline, which may come from a read error.

Sequencing input: CD8+ T cells from PBMCs. J is TRBJ2-5 and V is TRBV7-7; 8 bases match TRBD1. This TCR came from a human donor with Susac syndrome. The CDR3 coding sequence is TGTGCTAGCAGCATAATGACAGGGGCAGGGGAGACCCAGTACTTC. As protein: CASSIMTGAGETQYF.